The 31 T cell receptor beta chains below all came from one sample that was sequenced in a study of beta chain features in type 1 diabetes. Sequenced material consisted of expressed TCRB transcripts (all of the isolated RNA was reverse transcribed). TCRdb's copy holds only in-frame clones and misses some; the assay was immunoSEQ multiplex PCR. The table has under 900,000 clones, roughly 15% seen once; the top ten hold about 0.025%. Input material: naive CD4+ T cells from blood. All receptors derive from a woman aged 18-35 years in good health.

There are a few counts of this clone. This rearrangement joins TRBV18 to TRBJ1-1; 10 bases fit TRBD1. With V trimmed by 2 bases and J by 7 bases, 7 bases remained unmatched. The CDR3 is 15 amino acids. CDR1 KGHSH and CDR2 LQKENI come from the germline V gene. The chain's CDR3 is CASSPRTGGSGEAFF. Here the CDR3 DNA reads TGTGCCAGCTCACCAAGGACAGGGGGATCGGGTGAAGCTTTCTTT.

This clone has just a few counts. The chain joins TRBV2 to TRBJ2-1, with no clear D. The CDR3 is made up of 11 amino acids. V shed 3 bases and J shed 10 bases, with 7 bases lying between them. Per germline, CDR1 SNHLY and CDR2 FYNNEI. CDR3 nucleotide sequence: TGTGCCAGCAGTGACCCCGGGGAGCAGTTCTTC. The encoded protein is CASSDPGEQFF. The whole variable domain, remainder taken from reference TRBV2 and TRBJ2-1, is EPEVTQTPSHQVTQMGQEVILRCVPISNHLYFYWYRQILGQKVEFLVSFYNNEISEKSEIFDDQFSVERPDGSNFTLKIRSTKLEDSAMYFCASSDPGEQFFGPGTRLTVL.

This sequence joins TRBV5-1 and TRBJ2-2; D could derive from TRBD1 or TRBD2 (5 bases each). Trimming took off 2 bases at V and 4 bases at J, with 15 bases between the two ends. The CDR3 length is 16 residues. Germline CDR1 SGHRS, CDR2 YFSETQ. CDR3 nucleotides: TGCGCCAGCAGCTTAAATGGGGGTGCGAGCACCGGGGAGCTGTTTTTT. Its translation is CASSLNGGASTGELFF.

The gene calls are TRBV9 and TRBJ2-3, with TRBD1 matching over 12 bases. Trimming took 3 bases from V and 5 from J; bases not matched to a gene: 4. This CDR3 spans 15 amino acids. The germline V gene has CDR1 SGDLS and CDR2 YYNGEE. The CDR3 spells CASSGRDRGRDTQYF. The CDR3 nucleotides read TGTGCCAGCAGCGGACGGGACAGGGGGCGAGATACGCAGTATTTT.

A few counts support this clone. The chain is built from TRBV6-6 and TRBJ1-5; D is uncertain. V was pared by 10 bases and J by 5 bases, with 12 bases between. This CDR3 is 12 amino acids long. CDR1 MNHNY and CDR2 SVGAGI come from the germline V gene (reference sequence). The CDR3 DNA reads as TGTGCCACGGGATTCGGGGATCAGCCCCAGCATTTT. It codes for CATGFGDQPQHF.

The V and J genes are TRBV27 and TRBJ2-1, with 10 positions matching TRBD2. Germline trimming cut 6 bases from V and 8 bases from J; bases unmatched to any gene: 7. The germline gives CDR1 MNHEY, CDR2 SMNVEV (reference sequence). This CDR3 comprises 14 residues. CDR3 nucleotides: TGTGCCAGCAGGACCGGGACTAGCGAGTATGAGCAGTTCTTC. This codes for CASRTGTSEYEQFF.

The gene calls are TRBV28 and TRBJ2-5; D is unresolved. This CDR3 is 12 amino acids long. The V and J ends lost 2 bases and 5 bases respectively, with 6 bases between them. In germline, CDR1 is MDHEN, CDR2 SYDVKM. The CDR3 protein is CASSLLWETQYF. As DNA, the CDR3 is TGTGCCAGCAGTTTACTATGGGAGACCCAGTACTTC.

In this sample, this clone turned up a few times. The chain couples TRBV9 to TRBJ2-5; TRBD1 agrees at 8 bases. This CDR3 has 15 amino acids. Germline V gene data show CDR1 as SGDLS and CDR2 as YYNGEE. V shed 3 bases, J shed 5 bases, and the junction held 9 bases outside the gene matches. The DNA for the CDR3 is TGTGCCAGCAGCGGATTGGACAGGGCGTCCGAGACCCAGTACTTC. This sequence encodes CASSGLDRASETQYF.

The CDR3 bases are TGCGCCAGCAGCTCTGGCGGGGCGGCGCTTGGAGATACGCAGTATTTT. It translates to CASSSGGAALGDTQYF. The chain couples TRBV5-1 to TRBJ2-3, with TRBD2 as a possible D gene (6 bases). The CDR3 is 16 residues long. Germline V gene data show CDR1 as SGHRS and CDR2 as YFSETQ. Trimming cost V 3 bases and J 5 bases, with 19 bases left between them.

This chain's CDR3 is CASSPHQTDTQYF. The CDR3 DNA follows: TGTGCCAGCTCACCACACCAGACAGATACGCAGTATTTT. This rearrangement joins TRBV18 to TRBJ2-3; no definite D call. The CDR3 has 13 amino acids. Germline loops: CDR1 KGHSH, CDR2 LQKENI. Trimming took off 1 base at V and 3 bases at J, with 5 bases between the two ends.

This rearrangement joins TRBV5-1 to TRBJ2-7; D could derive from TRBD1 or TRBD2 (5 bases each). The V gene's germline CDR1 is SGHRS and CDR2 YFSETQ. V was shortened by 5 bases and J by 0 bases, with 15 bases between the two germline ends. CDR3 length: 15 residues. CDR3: CASSYGGRDSYEQYF. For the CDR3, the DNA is TGCGCCAGCAGTTATGGGGGACGAGACTCCTACGAGCAGTACTTC.

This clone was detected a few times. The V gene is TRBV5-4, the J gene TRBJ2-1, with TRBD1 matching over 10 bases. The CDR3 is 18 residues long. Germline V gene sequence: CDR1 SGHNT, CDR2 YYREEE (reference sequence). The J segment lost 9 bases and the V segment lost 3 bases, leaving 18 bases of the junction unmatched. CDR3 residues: CASSSGQGSSIQLGEQFF. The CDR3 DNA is TGTGCCAGCAGCTCGGGACAGGGGTCATCTATCCAATTGGGTGAGCAGTTCTTC.

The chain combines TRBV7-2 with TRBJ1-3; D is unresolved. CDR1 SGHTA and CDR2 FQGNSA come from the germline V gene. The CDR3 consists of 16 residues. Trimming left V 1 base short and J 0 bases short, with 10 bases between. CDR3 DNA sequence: TGTGCCAGCAGCTTAGGGTCCCGCGCCTCTGGAAACACCATATATTTT. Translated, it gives CASSLGSRASGNTIYF.

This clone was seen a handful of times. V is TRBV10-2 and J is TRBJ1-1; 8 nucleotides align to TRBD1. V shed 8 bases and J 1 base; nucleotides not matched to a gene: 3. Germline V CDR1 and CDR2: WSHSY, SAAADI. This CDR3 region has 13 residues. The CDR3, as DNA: TGCGCCAGCTCAGGGGGCCGGAACACTGAAGCTTTCTTT. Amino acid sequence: CASSGGRNTEAFF.

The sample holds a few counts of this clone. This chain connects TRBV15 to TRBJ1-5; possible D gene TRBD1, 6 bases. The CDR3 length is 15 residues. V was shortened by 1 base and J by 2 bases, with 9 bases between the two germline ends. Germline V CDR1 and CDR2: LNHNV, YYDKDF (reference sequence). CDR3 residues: CATSRGGGRNQPQHF. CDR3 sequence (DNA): TGTGCCACCAGCAGAGGGGGGGGCCGCAATCAGCCCCAGCATTTT.

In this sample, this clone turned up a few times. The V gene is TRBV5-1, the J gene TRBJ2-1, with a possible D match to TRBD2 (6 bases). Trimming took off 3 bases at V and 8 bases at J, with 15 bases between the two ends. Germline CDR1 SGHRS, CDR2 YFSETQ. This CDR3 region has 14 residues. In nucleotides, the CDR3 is TGCGCCAGCAGCTCGATGACTAGTTGGGATGAGCAGTTCTTC. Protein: CASSSMTSWDEQFF.

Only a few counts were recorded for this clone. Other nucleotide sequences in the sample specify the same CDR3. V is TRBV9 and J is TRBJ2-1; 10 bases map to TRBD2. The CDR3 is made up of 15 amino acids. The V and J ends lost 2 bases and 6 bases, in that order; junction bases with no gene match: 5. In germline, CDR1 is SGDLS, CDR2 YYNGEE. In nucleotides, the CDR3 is TGTGCCAGCAGCGTCGGGCTAGCGGGAGTCAATGAGCAGTTCTTC. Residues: CASSVGLAGVNEQFF.

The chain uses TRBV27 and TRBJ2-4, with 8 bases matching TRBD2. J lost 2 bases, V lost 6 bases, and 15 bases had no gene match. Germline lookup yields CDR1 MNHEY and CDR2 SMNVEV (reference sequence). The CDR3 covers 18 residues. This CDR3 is CASSPTRTSLRTKNIQYF. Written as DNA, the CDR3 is TGTGCCAGCAGCCCTACCCGGACTAGCCTCCGAACCAAAAACATTCAGTACTTC.

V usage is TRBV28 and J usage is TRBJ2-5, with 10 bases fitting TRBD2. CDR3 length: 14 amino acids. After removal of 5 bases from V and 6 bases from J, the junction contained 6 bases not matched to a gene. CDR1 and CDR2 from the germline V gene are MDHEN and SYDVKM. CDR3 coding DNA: TGTGCCAGCAGTCGAGCGGGAGGGCTGAAGACCCAGTACTTC. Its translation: CASSRAGGLKTQYF.

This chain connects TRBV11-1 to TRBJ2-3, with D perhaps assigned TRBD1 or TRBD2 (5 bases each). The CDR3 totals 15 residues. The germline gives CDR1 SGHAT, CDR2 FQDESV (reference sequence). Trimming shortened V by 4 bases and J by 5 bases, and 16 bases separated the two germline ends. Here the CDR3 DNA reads TGTGCCAGCAGCTCCGGGACCCGGAGTATAGATACGCAGTATTTT. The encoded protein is CASSSGTRSIDTQYF.

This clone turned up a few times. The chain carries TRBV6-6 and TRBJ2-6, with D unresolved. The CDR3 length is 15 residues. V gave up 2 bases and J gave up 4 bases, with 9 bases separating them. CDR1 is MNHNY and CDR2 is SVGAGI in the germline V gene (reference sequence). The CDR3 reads CASSYVFSGANVLTF. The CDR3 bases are TGTGCCAGCAGTTACGTCTTCTCCGGGGCCAACGTCCTGACTTTC.

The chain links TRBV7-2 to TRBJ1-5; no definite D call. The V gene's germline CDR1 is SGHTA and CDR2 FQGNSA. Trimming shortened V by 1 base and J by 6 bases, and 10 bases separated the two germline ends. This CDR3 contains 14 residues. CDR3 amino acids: CASSLVGAPQPQHF. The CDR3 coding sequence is TGTGCCAGCAGCTTAGTTGGTGCCCCTCAGCCCCAGCATTTT.

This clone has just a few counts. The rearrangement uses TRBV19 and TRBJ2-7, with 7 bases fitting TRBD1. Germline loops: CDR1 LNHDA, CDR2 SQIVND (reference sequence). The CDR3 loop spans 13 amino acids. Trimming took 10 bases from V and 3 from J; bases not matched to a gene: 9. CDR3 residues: CATAKGQFYEQYF. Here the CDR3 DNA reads TGTGCCACCGCCAAGGGACAGTTCTACGAGCAGTACTTC.

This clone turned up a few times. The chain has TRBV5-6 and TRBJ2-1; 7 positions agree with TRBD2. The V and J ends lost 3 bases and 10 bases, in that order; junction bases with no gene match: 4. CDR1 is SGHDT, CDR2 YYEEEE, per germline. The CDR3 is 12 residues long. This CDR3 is CASSSISGEQFF. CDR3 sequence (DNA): TGTGCCAGCAGCTCAATTAGCGGGGAGCAGTTCTTC.

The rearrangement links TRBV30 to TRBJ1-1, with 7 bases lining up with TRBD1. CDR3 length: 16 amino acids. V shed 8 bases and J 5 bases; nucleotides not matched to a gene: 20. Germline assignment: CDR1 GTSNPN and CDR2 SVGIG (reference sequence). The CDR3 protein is CAPPNQDRVGWTEAFF. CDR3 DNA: TGTGCCCCTCCAAATCAAGACAGGGTGGGGTGGACTGAAGCTTTCTTT.

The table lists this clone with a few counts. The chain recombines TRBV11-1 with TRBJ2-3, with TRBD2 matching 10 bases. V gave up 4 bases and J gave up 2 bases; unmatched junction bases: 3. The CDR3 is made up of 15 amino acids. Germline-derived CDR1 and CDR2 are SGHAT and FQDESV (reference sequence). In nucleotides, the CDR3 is TGTGCCAGCAGCTCGGGACTAGCGTCCACAGATACGCAGTATTTT. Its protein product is CASSSGLASTDTQYF.

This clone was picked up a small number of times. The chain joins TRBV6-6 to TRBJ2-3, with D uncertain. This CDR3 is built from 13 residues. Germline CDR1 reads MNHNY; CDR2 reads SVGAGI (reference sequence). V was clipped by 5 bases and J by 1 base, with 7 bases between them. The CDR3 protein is CASSPPGTDTQYF. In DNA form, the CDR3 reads TGTGCCAGCAGTCCCCCGGGCACAGATACGCAGTATTTT.

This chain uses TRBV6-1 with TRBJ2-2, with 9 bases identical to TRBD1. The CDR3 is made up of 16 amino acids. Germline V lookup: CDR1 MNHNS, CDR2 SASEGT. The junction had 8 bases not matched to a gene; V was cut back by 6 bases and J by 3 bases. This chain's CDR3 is CASSERGQGHTGELFF. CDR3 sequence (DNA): TGTGCCAGCAGCGAAAGGGGACAGGGCCACACCGGGGAGCTGTTTTTT.

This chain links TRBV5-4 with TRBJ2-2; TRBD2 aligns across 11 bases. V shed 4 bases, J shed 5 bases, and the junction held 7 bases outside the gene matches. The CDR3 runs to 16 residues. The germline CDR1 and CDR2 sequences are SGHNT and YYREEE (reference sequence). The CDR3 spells CASSKTSGTSTGELFF. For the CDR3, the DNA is TGTGCCAGCAGCAAGACTAGCGGGACCAGTACCGGGGAGCTGTTTTTT.

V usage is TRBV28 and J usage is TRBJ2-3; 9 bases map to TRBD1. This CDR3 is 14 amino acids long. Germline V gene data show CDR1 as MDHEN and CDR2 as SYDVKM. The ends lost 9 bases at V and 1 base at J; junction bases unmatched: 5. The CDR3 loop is CASRTGGRTDTQYF. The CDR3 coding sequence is TGTGCCAGTAGAACAGGGGGCCGCACAGATACGCAGTATTTT.

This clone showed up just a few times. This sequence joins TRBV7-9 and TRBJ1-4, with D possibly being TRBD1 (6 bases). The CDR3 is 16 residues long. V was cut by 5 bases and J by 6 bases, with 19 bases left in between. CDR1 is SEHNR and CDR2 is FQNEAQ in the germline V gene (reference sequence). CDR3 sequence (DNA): TGTGCCAGCAGCACGGGACCGGGACAAGGATATGAAAAACTGTTTTTT. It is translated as CASSTGPGQGYEKLFF.